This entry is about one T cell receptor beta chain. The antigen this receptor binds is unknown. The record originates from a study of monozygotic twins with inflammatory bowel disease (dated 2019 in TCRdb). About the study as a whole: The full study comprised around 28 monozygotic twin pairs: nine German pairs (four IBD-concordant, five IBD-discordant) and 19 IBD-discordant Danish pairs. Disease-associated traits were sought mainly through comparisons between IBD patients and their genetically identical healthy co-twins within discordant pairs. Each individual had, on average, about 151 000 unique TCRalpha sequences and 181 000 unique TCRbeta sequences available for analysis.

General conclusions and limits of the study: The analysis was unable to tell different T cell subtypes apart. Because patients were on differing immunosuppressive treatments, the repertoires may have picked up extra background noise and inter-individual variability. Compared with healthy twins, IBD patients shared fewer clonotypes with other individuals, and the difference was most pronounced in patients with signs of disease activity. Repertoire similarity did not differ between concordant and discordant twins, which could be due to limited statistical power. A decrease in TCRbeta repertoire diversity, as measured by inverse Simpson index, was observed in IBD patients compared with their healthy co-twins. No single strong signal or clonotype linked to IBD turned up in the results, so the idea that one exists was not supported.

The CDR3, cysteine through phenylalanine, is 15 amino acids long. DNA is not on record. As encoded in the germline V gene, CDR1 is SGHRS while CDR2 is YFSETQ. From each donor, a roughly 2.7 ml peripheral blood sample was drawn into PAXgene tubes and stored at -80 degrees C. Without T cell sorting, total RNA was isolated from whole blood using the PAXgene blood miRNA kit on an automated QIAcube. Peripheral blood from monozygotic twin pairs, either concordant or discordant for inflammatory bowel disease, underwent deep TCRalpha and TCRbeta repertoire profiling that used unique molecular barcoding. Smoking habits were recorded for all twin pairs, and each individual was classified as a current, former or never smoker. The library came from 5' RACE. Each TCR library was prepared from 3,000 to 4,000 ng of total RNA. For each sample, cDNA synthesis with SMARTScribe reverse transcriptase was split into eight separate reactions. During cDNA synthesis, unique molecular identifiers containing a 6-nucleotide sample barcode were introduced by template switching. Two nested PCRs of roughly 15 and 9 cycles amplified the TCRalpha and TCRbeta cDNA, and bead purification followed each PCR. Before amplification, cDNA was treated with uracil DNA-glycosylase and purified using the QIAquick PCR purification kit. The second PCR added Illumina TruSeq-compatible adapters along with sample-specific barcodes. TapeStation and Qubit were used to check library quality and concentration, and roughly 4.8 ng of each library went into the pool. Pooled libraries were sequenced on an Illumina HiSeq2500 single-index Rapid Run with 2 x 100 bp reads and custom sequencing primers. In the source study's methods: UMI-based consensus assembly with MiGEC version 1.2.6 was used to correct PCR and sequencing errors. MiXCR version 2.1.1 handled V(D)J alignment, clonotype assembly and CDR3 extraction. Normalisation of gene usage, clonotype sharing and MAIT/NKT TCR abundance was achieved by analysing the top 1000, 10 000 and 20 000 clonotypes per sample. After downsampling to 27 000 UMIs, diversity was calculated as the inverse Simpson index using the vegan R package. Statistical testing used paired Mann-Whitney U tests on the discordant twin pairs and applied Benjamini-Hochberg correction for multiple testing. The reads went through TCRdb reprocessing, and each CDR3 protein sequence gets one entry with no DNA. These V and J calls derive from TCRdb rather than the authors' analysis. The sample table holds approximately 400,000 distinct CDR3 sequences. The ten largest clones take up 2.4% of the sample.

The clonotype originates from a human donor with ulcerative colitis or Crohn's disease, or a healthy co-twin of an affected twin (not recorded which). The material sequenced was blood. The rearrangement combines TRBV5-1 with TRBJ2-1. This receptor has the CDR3 CASSLVESSYNEQFF.